This T cell receptor beta chain is drawn from a study of cytomegalovirus exposure and HLA in healthy donors. Study-level findings and limits: The investigators catalogued 180 or so TCR beta chains as cytomegalovirus-associated. A later analysis reportedly identified an Asian-associated ancestry cluster as carrying fewer N-insertions than the roughly 720-donor mean. Some segments of the V type, notably TRBV6-2 and TRBV6-3, were excluded as indistinguishable.

On this clone: The antigen is not known.

Per the germline V gene, CDR1 is MNHEY and CDR2 is SMNVEV (reference sequence). The CDR3 totals 14 residues. With 3 bases removed from V and 2 bases from J, the gap between germline ends came to 10 bases. The PCR contained 60 Vbeta and 13 Jbeta primers. Authors' methods: In a later analysis, the count reached tens of millions of unique TCR beta chains, with about 10 million shared. This table comes from immunoSEQ multiplex PCR, and its TCRdb copy is limited to in-frame clones, with some not included. V and J calls and clone size are copied from that table; D and trimming were computed from the DNA. The table has approximately 120,000 clones, less than 70% seen once.

This TCR derives from a woman in her 70s in good health and CMV-seropositive. Input material: PBMCs. The chain recombines TRBV27 with TRBJ1-1, with D uncertain. CDR3 protein: CASSLAQFNTEAFF. In nucleotides, the CDR3 is TGTGCCAGCAGTTTGGCACAGTTTAACACTGAAGCTTTCTTT.